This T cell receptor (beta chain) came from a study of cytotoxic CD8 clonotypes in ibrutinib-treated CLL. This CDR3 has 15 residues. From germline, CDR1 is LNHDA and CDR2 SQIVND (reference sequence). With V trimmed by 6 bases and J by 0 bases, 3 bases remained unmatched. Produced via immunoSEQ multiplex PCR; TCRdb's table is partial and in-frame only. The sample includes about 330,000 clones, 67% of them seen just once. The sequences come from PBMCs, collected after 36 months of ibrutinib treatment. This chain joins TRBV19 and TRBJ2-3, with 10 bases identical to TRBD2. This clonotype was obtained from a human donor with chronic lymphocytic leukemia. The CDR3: CASRLAGYSTDTQYF. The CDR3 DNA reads TGTGCCAGTAGACTAGCGGGGTACAGCACAGATACGCAGTATTTT.